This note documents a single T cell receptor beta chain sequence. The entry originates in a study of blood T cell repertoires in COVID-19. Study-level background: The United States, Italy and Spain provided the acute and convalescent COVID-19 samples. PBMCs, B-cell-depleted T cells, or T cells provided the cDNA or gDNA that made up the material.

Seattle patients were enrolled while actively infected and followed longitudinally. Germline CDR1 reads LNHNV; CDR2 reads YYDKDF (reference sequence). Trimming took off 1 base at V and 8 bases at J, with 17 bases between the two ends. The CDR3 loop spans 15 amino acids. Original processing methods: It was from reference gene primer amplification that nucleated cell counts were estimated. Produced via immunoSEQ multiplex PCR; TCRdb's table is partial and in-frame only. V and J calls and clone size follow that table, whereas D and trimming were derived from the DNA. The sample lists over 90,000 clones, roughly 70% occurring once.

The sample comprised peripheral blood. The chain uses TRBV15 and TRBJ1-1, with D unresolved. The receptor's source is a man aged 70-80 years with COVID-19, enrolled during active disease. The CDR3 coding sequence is TGTGCCACCAGCAGAGGAGGAGGGTTCCTACGGGAAGCTTTCTTT. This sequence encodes CATSRGGGFLREAFF.